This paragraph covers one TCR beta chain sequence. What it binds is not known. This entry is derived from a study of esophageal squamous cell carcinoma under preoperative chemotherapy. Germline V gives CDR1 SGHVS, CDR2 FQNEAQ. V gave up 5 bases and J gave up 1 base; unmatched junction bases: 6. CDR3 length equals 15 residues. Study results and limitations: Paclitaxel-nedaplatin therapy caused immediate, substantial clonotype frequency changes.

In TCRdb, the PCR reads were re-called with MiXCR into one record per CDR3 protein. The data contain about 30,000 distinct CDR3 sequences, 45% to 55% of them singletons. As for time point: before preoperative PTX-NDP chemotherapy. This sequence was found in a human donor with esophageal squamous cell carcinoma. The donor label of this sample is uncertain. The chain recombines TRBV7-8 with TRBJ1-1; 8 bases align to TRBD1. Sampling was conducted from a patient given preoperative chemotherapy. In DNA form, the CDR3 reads TGTGCCAGCAGCGGAAGGACAGGGCAGAACACTGAAGCTTTCTTT. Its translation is CASSGRTGQNTEAFF. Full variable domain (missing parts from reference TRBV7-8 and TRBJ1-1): GAGVSQSPRYKVAKRGQDVALRCDPISGHVSLFWYQQALGQGPEFLTYFQNEAQLDKSGLPSDRFFAERPEGSVSTLKIQRTQQEDSAVYLCASSGRTGQNTEAFFGQGTRLTVV.